A selection of T cell receptor beta chains follows, all from one sample in a study of T-cell reconstitution after alpha-beta-depleted transplantation in children. TCRdb reprocessed the PCR reads via MiXCR and lists one record per CDR3 protein. The table has 450,000 to 550,000 distinct CDR3 sequences, about an eighth seen once. The source material was PBMCs, mostly from graft donor cells, sampled 180 days after TCRalphabeta/CD19-depleted stem cell transplant. The receptors stem from a female patient aged 2 to 10 who had a stem cell transplant for aplastic anemia, so the T cells may come from the graft donor. CDR3s include the opening cysteine and the closing phenylalanine or tryptophan. The order of the fields is J gene, D gene, V gene, clone size, CDR3 DNA, CDR3 protein. The D gene is left open where the match is weak. Part of the rows lack a size; the others show once, few, many or a class for expanded clones.

TRBJ2-1	.	TRBV15	few	TGTGCCACCAGCAGAGATAGCACCTACAATGAGCAGTTCTTC	CATSRDSTYNEQFF
TRBJ1-2	TRBD1	TRBV6-1	few	TGTGCCAGCAGCCCTACGGACAGGGGGTTGTGGGGGAATGGCTACACCTTC	CASSPTDRGLWGNGYTF
TRBJ2-2	.	TRBV5-1	many	TGCGCCAGCAGCTTTGGTTCCACCGGGGAGCTGTTTTTT	CASSFGSTGELFF
TRBJ1-1	.	TRBV5-4	.	TGTGCCAGCAGCTTAAGATTCCGCACTGAAGCTTTCTTT	CASSLRFRTEAFF
TRBJ1-4	.	TRBV4-2	many	TGTGCCAGCAGCCAGGAGAGGACAGTCGAAAAACTGTTTTTT	CASSQERTVEKLFF
TRBJ2-1	.	TRBV5-1	many	TGCGCCAGCAGCGGGGGACGGGGCCCAGACAATGAGCAGTTCTTC	CASSGGRGPDNEQFF
TRBJ2-7	.	TRBV5-1	many	TGCGCCAGCAGCTTGGCGAGGGGACGGGAGCAGTACTTC	CASSLARGREQYF
TRBJ1-2	TRBD1	TRBV27	.	TGTGCCAGCTTTACGAGACAGGGGAAGGGGTATGGCTACACCTTC	CASFTRQGKGYGYTF
TRBJ1-6	.	TRBV7-9	.	TGTGCCAGCTCCCAGGGGAATAATTCACCCCTCCACTTT	CASSQGNNSPLHF
TRBJ2-5	.	TRBV27	.	TGTGCCAGCAGTTTACTGTCCGCACAAGAGACCCAGTACTTC	CASSLLSAQETQYF
TRBJ1-1	.	TRBV5-1	.	TGCGCCAGCAGGGAAGCAAACACTGAAGCTTTCTTT	CASREANTEAFF
TRBJ1-4	TRBD1	TRBV20-1	.	TGCAGTGCTAGAGGCGACAGGGGGGCTAATGAAAAACTGTTTTTT	CSARGDRGANEKLFF
TRBJ2-7	TRBD2	TRBV28	.	TGTGCCAGCAGTATGGGACTAGCTTGGTACGAGCAGTACTTC	CASSMGLAWYEQYF
TRBJ1-2	.	TRBV3-1	.	TGTGCCAGCAGCCAAGACATTTCTTGGCAGGTGTCTGGCTACACCTTC	CASSQDISWQVSGYTF
TRBJ2-4	TRBD1	TRBV11-2	few	TGTGCCAGCAGTGCCCAGGGGACAGGCCTACTAGCCAAAAACATTCAGTACTTC	CASSAQGTGLLAKNIQYF
TRBJ1-5	.	TRBV5-1	few	TGCGCCAGCAGCTTGGCCGGAGGGTCTAGCAATCAGCCCCAGCATTTT	CASSLAGGSSNQPQHF
TRBJ2-7	.	TRBV11-2	many	TGTGCCAGCAGCTTAGGCCTTAGGATCCGGGGGCAGGAGGAGTACTTC	CASSLGLRIRGQEEYF
TRBJ1-2	.	TRBV7-8	.	TGTGCCAGCAGCAACCCGGGACGGTCGAACTATGGCTACACCTTC	CASSNPGRSNYGYTF
TRBJ2-5	.	TRBV7-2	many	TGTGCCAGCAGCTTAGCGCTAATGAGCTCCGGAGAGACCCAGTACTTC	CASSLALMSSGETQYF
TRBJ2-3	.	TRBV20-1	many	TGCAGTGCACCGCGGGACCCCACCCAACGAGATACGCAGTATTTT	CSAPRDPTQRDTQYF
TRBJ2-2	TRBD1	TRBV20-1	few	TGCAGTGCTAGCGGGCAGGGGGCTTGGACCGGGGAGCTGTTTTTT	CSASGQGAWTGELFF
TRBJ1-1	.	TRBV5-1	few	TGCGCCAGCAGCTTGGGTAGGGGAGAGGGGAACACTGAAGCTTTCTTT	CASSLGRGEGNTEAFF
TRBJ2-1	.	TRBV7-9	few	TGTGCCAGTAGGGAAAGCGGTAGCGGCAATGAGCAGTTCTTC	CASRESGSGNEQFF
TRBJ2-5	.	TRBV7-2	.	TGTGCCAGCAGCTTAGATGGCCCTCGATCACAAGAGACCCAGTACTTC	CASSLDGPRSQETQYF
TRBJ2-1	TRBD1	TRBV4-3	few	TGCGCCAGCAGCCAGAGGGGCCGGGACAGGGGCTCCAATGAGCAGTTCTTC	CASSQRGRDRGSNEQFF
TRBJ1-3	TRBD1	TRBV4-2	few	TGTGCCAGCAGCCAAGAAGGGACAGGGGGCTCTGGAAACACCATATATTTT	CASSQEGTGGSGNTIYF
TRBJ2-2	.	TRBV6-1	many	TGTGCCAGCGATGTTCTGGGTAGTTCCGGGGAGCTGTTTTTT	CASDVLGSSGELFF
TRBJ2-3	.	TRBV18	few	TGTGCCAGCTCACCACGGCTAGATGCAGATACGCAGTATTTT	CASSPRLDADTQYF
TRBJ2-6	.	TRBV28	.	TGTGCCAGCTGGTCAACTGGGGCCAACGTCCTGACTTTC	CASWSTGANVLTF
TRBJ2-7	TRBD2	TRBV2	.	TGTGCCTACCGAGGACTAGCGATCTCCTACGAGCAGTACTTC	CAYRGLAISYEQYF
TRBJ2-3	TRBD2	TRBV4-3	few	TGCGCCAGCAGCCGGGCAAGTCTAGCGGGAGGGCCTCGCACAGATACGCAGTATTTT	CASSRASLAGGPRTDTQYF
TRBJ2-2	.	TRBV19	.	TGTGCCAGTTCCCCCCCCCGACGGGAGCTGTTTTTT	CASSPPRRELFF
TRBJ2-5	TRBD1	TRBV10-3	few	TGTGCCATCACCGGGACAGTGGGGTTACAAGAGACCCAGTACTTC	CAITGTVGLQETQYF
TRBJ1-1	.	TRBV3-1	few	TGTGCCAGCAGCCAAGGGAGGTTGCAATGGGGGGAATCTGAAGCTTTCTTT	CASSQGRLQWGESEAFF
TRBJ2-2	.	TRBV12-5	few	TGTGCTAGTGGTCCCGTGTGGGCAGCGAACACCGGGGAGCTGTTTTTT	CASGPVWAANTGELFF
TRBJ2-1	TRBD1	TRBV11-1	.	TGTGCCAGCAGCCCAAGAGGGGGGGGGACAGGGAACTACAATGAGCAGTTCTTC	CASSPRGGGTGNYNEQFF
TRBJ2-5	.	TRBV28	few	TGTGCCAGCAGGACGACAAGGGAGACCCAGTACTTC	CASRTTRETQYF
TRBJ1-2	.	TRBV4-2	few	TGTGCCAGCAGCCACATCCAGACCCCGAACTATGGCTACACCTTC	CASSHIQTPNYGYTF
TRBJ2-2	TRBD2	TRBV20-1	few	TGCAGTGCTAGGGGGCTAGCGGGATATCGCACCGGGGAGCTGTTTTTT	CSARGLAGYRTGELFF
TRBJ1-1	TRBD1	TRBV20-1	many	TGCAGTGCTAGACTCGGGACAGCCGGCACTGAAGCTTTCTTT	CSARLGTAGTEAFF
TRBJ2-3	TRBD2	TRBV3-1	.	TGTGCCAGCAGCCCCCCCCGACTAGCGCTTCATACGCAGTATTTT	CASSPPRLALHTQYF
TRBJ1-6	.	TRBV6-5	.	TGTGCCAGCAGTTACTCGAGTGGACGCTTTTCACCCCTCCACTTT	CASSYSSGRFSPLHF
TRBJ2-1	TRBD2	TRBV4-1	few	TGCGCCAGCAGCCAATATGGGGAGCGGGAGTACTACAATGAGCAGTTCTTC	CASSQYGEREYYNEQFF
TRBJ2-2	.	TRBV12-3/TRBV12-4	many	TGTGCCAGCAGTTTCACAGTTACCGGGGAGCTGTTTTTT	CASSFTVTGELFF
TRBJ2-1	.	TRBV20-1	many	TGCAGTGCTAGAGATCAAATTGACTCCTACAATGAGCAGTTCTTC	CSARDQIDSYNEQFF
TRBJ2-7	.	TRBV5-1	few	TGCGCCAGCAGCCACGGTGGGGGCGAGCAGTACTTC	CASSHGGGEQYF
TRBJ1-5	.	TRBV7-9	.	TGTGCCAGCAGCACCATCGGAGGCTGGCCCCAGCATTTT	CASSTIGGWPQHF
TRBJ2-3	TRBD1	TRBV7-6	once	TGTGCCAGCAGCTTAGCCCCCTTTGGACAGGGGGCCACAGATACGCAGTATTTT	CASSLAPFGQGATDTQYF
TRBJ2-5	TRBD2	TRBV20-1	few	TGCAGTGCTATGGCTAGCGGGCCTGACTACTTGGCCCAGTACTTC	CSAMASGPDYLAQYF
TRBJ2-7	TRBD1	TRBV28	many	TGTGCCAGCAGTCACGTTAGATCGGGGACAGGGTTGTGCGAGCAGTACTTC	CASSHVRSGTGLCEQYF
TRBJ1-2	.	TRBV7-9	.	TGTGCCAGCAGCTTGGCGGACAACTATGGCTACACCTTC	CASSLADNYGYTF
TRBJ2-7	TRBD2	TRBV9	few	TGTGCCAGCAGCGTGCGGGAGGGCCCCCAGGAGCAGTACTTC	CASSVREGPQEQYF
TRBJ1-2	.	TRBV25-1	few	TGTGCCAGCAGTGCGGGGGTTAATGGCTACACCTTC	CASSAGVNGYTF
TRBJ2-5	TRBD2	TRBV20-1	few	TGCAGTGCTAGAGCGGGTAGCGGGGTTGTCCGGGAGACCCAGTACTTC	CSARAGSGVVRETQYF
TRBJ1-2	.	TRBV20-1	.	TGCAGGGCCCCGTGTCCCGTCACCGGGACGGGCTCTTACCGGGGTGGCTACACCTTC	CRAPCPVTGTGSYRGGYTF
TRBJ1-1	.	TRBV7-9	.	TGTGCCAGCAGCGCCGGGGCCAACACTGAAGCTTTCTTT	CASSAGANTEAFF